These T cell receptor beta chains were read from a single sample in a study of early T cells in non-severe SARS-CoV-2 infection. TCRdb itself ran the 5' RACE reads through MiXCR, one entry per CDR3 protein. The sample has 90,000 to 120,000 distinct CDR3 sequences, 11% seen once; the top ten hold around 8%. Sequenced sample: whole blood. The receptors originated from an adult who was a healthcare worker with PCR-confirmed SARS-CoV-2 infection or an uninfected control (not recorded which). CDR3s include the opening cysteine and the closing phenylalanine or tryptophan. Each record gives: J gene, V gene, clone size, D gene, CDR3 length, CDR3 protein, CDR3 DNA. D genes are given only for firm matches. Clone size is stated in some rows and not others, as once, few, many or a class when expanded.

j_gene: TRBJ1-4
v_gene: TRBV4-1
abundance: -
d_gene: -
len: 19
CDR3aa: CASSLSAYRVLGTNEKLFF
CDR3nt: TGCGCCAGCAGCCTCAGCGCATACAGGGTTTTGGGGACTAATGAAAAACTGTTTTTT

j_gene: TRBJ2-1
v_gene: TRBV20-1
abundance: few
d_gene: TRBD2
len: 14
CDR3aa: CSAEGLAVYNEQFF
CDR3nt: TGCAGTGCTGAAGGACTAGCGGTTTACAATGAGCAGTTCTTC

j_gene: TRBJ2-1
v_gene: TRBV3-2
abundance: once
d_gene: -
len: 20
CDR3aa: CASSQDSGTSRKTGLNEQFF
CDR3nt: TGTGCCAGCAGCCAAGATAGCGGGACTAGCCGGAAGACAGGGTTGAATGAGCAGTTCTTC

j_gene: TRBJ2-2
v_gene: TRBV12-3/TRBV12-4
abundance: many
d_gene: -
len: 12
CDR3aa: CEDQGCTGELFF
CDR3nt: TGTGAAGATCAAGGTTGCACCGGGGAGCTGTTTTTT

j_gene: TRBJ2-3
v_gene: TRBV15
abundance: few
d_gene: -
len: 14
CDR3aa: CATSRDRGTDTQYF
CDR3nt: TGTGCCACCAGCAGAGATCGCGGCACAGATACGCAGTATTTT

j_gene: TRBJ2-6
v_gene: TRBV6-5
abundance: -
d_gene: -
len: 16
CDR3aa: CASRPGRNSGANVLTF
CDR3nt: TGTGCCAGCAGACCCGGACGGAACTCTGGGGCCAACGTCCTGACTTTC

j_gene: TRBJ2-3
v_gene: TRBV28
abundance: many
d_gene: TRBD2
len: 14
CDR3aa: CASRPELAGDTQYF
CDR3nt: TGTGCCAGCAGGCCGGAGCTAGCGGGAGATACGCAGTATTTT

j_gene: TRBJ2-1
v_gene: TRBV20-1
abundance: many
d_gene: -
len: 12
CDR3aa: CSAKGYLNEQFF
CDR3nt: TGCAGTGCTAAGGGGTATCTCAATGAGCAGTTCTTC

j_gene: TRBJ1-5
v_gene: TRBV6-6
abundance: few
d_gene: -
len: 15
CDR3aa: CASREGLEPYRPQHF
CDR3nt: TGTGCCAGCCGGGAAGGACTCGAACCCTATCGGCCCCAGCATTTT

j_gene: TRBJ2-7
v_gene: TRBV10-3
abundance: few
d_gene: -
len: 14
CDR3aa: CAIGREKETYEQYF
CDR3nt: TGTGCCATCGGTAGGGAGAAGGAGACCTACGAGCAGTACTTC

j_gene: TRBJ2-1
v_gene: TRBV10-3
abundance: -
d_gene: -
len: 16
CDR3aa: CAISESVRGVRHEQFF
CDR3nt: TGTGCCATCAGTGAGTCAGTCAGGGGGGTGAGACATGAGCAGTTCTTC

j_gene: TRBJ2-2
v_gene: TRBV10-3
abundance: -
d_gene: TRBD2
len: 16
CDR3aa: CAISDRSGIGTGELFF
CDR3nt: TGTGCCATCAGTGATAGGAGCGGGATTGGCACCGGGGAGCTGTTTTTT

j_gene: TRBJ2-4
v_gene: TRBV4-1
abundance: -
d_gene: -
len: 8
CDR3aa: CAWRCWYF
CDR3nt: TGCGCCTGGCGATGTTGGTACTTC

j_gene: TRBJ2-7
v_gene: TRBV9
abundance: -
d_gene: -
len: 15
CDR3aa: CASSPGNRVLYEQYF
CDR3nt: TGTGCCAGCAGCCCTGGAAACAGGGTCCTTTACGAGCAGTACTTC

j_gene: TRBJ2-3
v_gene: TRBV5-1
abundance: many
d_gene: TRBD2
len: 15
CDR3aa: CASSKGTSGTDTQYF
CDR3nt: TGCGCCAGCAGTAAAGGGACTAGCGGCACAGATACGCAGTATTTT

j_gene: TRBJ2-1
v_gene: TRBV5-5
abundance: few
d_gene: -
len: 13
CDR3aa: CASSPDIDNEQFF
CDR3nt: TGTGCCAGCAGCCCGGACATAGACAATGAGCAGTTCTTC

j_gene: TRBJ2-1
v_gene: TRBV20-1
abundance: few
d_gene: TRBD2
len: 16
CDR3aa: CSARGVTSGRYNEQFF
CDR3nt: TGCAGTGCTAGAGGGGTGACTAGCGGGAGATACAATGAGCAGTTCTTC

j_gene: TRBJ1-2
v_gene: TRBV6-2/TRBV6-3
abundance: few
d_gene: -
len: 12
CDR3aa: CASTMANYGYTF
CDR3nt: TGTGCCAGCACGATGGCTAACTATGGCTACACCTTC

j_gene: TRBJ1-6
v_gene: TRBV6-6
abundance: many
d_gene: -
len: 15
CDR3aa: CASTDLGIPDSPLHF
CDR3nt: TGTGCCAGCACCGACTTGGGGATCCCCGATTCACCCCTCCACTTT

j_gene: TRBJ2-7
v_gene: TRBV15
abundance: -
d_gene: -
len: 14
CDR3aa: CATSRDRVGGEQYF
CDR3nt: TGTGCCACCAGCAGAGATCGGGTCGGCGGAGAGCAGTACTTC